This is a list of T cell receptor beta chains from one sample in a study of T-cell reconstitution after alpha-beta-depleted transplantation in children. Each CDR3 protein gets one entry after TCRdb re-called the PCR reads with MiXCR. Here the sample spans around 600,000 distinct CDR3 sequences, around 23% being singletons. The sample was PBMCs, mostly from graft donor cells, taken 360 days after TCRalphabeta/CD19-depleted stem cell transplant. These receptors were obtained from a boy under three years old who had a stem cell transplant for acute myeloid leukemia, so the T cells may come from the graft donor. Both conserved end residues are part of each CDR3. A D gene is named only where the DNA matches it firmly. Size is omitted from some rows. Given values are once, few, many or a class for expanded clones.

d_gene: .
j_gene: TRBJ1-2
abundance: .
v_gene: TRBV14
CDR3nt: TGTGCCAGCAGCCCAAGCCTCTATTATGGCTACACCTTC
CDR3aa: CASSPSLYYGYTF

d_gene: TRBD1
j_gene: TRBJ1-2
abundance: few
v_gene: TRBV12-3/TRBV12-4
CDR3nt: TGTGCCAGCAGATTAGACAGGGGCTATGGCTACACCTTC
CDR3aa: CASRLDRGYGYTF

d_gene: .
j_gene: TRBJ1-4
abundance: .
v_gene: TRBV5-1
CDR3nt: TGCGCCAGCAGCTTGGATTCAGAAAAACTGTTTTTT
CDR3aa: CASSLDSEKLFF

d_gene: .
j_gene: TRBJ2-3
abundance: many
v_gene: TRBV7-9
CDR3nt: TGTGCCAGCAGCTTTTCGACCTCACCAGATACGCAGTATTTT
CDR3aa: CASSFSTSPDTQYF

d_gene: TRBD1
j_gene: TRBJ1-3
abundance: .
v_gene: TRBV4-2
CDR3nt: TGTGCCAGCAGCCAAGACAACAACGACAGGGAATCTGGAAACACCATATATTTT
CDR3aa: CASSQDNNDRESGNTIYF

d_gene: TRBD2
j_gene: TRBJ2-7
abundance: few
v_gene: TRBV29-1
CDR3nt: TGCAGCGTTTCTACTCCGGGACTAGCGGGGGGCCGAAACTACGAGCAGTACTTC
CDR3aa: CSVSTPGLAGGRNYEQYF

d_gene: .
j_gene: TRBJ2-5
abundance: .
v_gene: TRBV9
CDR3nt: TGTGCCAGCAGCGTAGGGTCCATTCGAGAGACCCAGTACTTC
CDR3aa: CASSVGSIRETQYF

d_gene: TRBD1
j_gene: TRBJ1-2
abundance: .
v_gene: TRBV4-1
CDR3nt: TGCGCCAGCAGCCAACTAATTCCAACAGGGGATGGCTACACCTTC
CDR3aa: CASSQLIPTGDGYTF

d_gene: .
j_gene: TRBJ1-2
abundance: few
v_gene: TRBV4-1
CDR3nt: TGCGCCAGCAGCCAAGATCTGGGAGCTAACTATGGCTACACCTTC
CDR3aa: CASSQDLGANYGYTF

d_gene: TRBD2
j_gene: TRBJ2-3
abundance: many
v_gene: TRBV7-3
CDR3nt: TGTGCCAGCAGGGAGGGAGGGGGCACAGATACGCAGTATTTT
CDR3aa: CASREGGGTDTQYF

d_gene: .
j_gene: TRBJ1-4
abundance: many
v_gene: TRBV20-1
CDR3nt: TGCAGTGCTAGAGATCCGATAGTCCACGATGAAAAACTGTTTTTT
CDR3aa: CSARDPIVHDEKLFF

d_gene: TRBD2
j_gene: TRBJ2-3
abundance: .
v_gene: TRBV12-3/TRBV12-4
CDR3nt: TGTGCCAGCAGTTCTAGCGGGGGAACCACAGATACGCAGTATTTT
CDR3aa: CASSSSGGTTDTQYF

d_gene: .
j_gene: TRBJ1-2
abundance: many
v_gene: TRBV4-1
CDR3nt: TGCGCCAGCAGCCAAGTGGGGAGCTATGGCTACACCTTC
CDR3aa: CASSQVGSYGYTF

d_gene: .
j_gene: TRBJ1-1
abundance: many
v_gene: TRBV12-3/TRBV12-4
CDR3nt: TGTGCCAGCAGTCCCCGGACCGACACTGAAGCTTTCTTT
CDR3aa: CASSPRTDTEAFF

d_gene: .
j_gene: TRBJ1-5
abundance: many
v_gene: TRBV2
CDR3nt: TGTGCCAGCAGTGGTCAAGCTTCGATCAATCAGCCCCAGCATTTT
CDR3aa: CASSGQASINQPQHF

d_gene: .
j_gene: TRBJ2-3
abundance: few
v_gene: TRBV11-2
CDR3nt: TGTGCCAGCAGCTTAGTCTTGAGACTAGCAGGGGCAGATACGCAGTATTTT
CDR3aa: CASSLVLRLAGADTQYF

d_gene: .
j_gene: TRBJ1-4
abundance: once
v_gene: TRBV20-1
CDR3nt: TGCAGTGCCCCCGGGAACAAGGGAAAACTGTTTTTT
CDR3aa: CSAPGNKGKLFF

d_gene: .
j_gene: TRBJ2-7
abundance: .
v_gene: TRBV10-2
CDR3nt: TGCGCCAGCAGTGATGGTAGCGCGAGCTCCTACGAGCAGTACTTC
CDR3aa: CASSDGSASSYEQYF

d_gene: TRBD1
j_gene: TRBJ2-1
abundance: .
v_gene: TRBV3-1
CDR3nt: TGTGCCAGCCTGGGGGACAGCAATGAGCAGTTCTTC
CDR3aa: CASLGDSNEQFF

d_gene: TRBD2
j_gene: TRBJ2-1
abundance: .
v_gene: TRBV27
CDR3nt: TGTGCCAGCAGTTTAACTAGCGGGGGGGTCAATGAGCAGTTCTTC
CDR3aa: CASSLTSGGVNEQFF

d_gene: .
j_gene: TRBJ2-1
abundance: many
v_gene: TRBV27
CDR3nt: TGTGCCAGCAGTTCCCCGTTGAGGGGGGGGAATGAGCAGTTCTTC
CDR3aa: CASSSPLRGGNEQFF

d_gene: .
j_gene: TRBJ2-4
abundance: few
v_gene: TRBV13
CDR3nt: TGTGCCAGCAGCTCACGGCAGGTCGCCAAAAACATTCAGTACTTC
CDR3aa: CASSSRQVAKNIQYF

d_gene: .
j_gene: TRBJ1-3
abundance: .
v_gene: TRBV4-3
CDR3nt: TGCGCCAGCAGCCAAGATGGTACCTCCCACCTCTCTGGAAACACCATATATTTT
CDR3aa: CASSQDGTSHLSGNTIYF

d_gene: .
j_gene: TRBJ2-1
abundance: .
v_gene: TRBV20-1
CDR3nt: TGCAGTGCTAAAGGGGAGGTGTACAATGAGCAGTTCTTC
CDR3aa: CSAKGEVYNEQFF

d_gene: TRBD1
j_gene: TRBJ2-5
abundance: .
v_gene: TRBV28
CDR3nt: TGTGCCAGCAGTCCTCCGACAGGGGCCAAAGAGACCCAGTACTTC
CDR3aa: CASSPPTGAKETQYF

d_gene: TRBD2
j_gene: TRBJ2-1
abundance: few
v_gene: TRBV7-2
CDR3nt: TGTGCCAGCAGCTTAGGACGGCGGGGGGTCCACAATGAGCAGTTCTTC
CDR3aa: CASSLGRRGVHNEQFF

d_gene: TRBD1
j_gene: TRBJ2-3
abundance: .
v_gene: TRBV7-9
CDR3nt: TGTGCCAGCAGCTTAGGTGGGACAGGGCGGACAGATACGCAGTATTTT
CDR3aa: CASSLGGTGRTDTQYF

d_gene: TRBD1
j_gene: TRBJ2-1
abundance: .
v_gene: TRBV24-1
CDR3nt: TGTGCCACCAGTAGGACAGGAAATGAGCAGTTCTTC
CDR3aa: CATSRTGNEQFF

d_gene: .
j_gene: TRBJ2-1
abundance: .
v_gene: TRBV20-1
CDR3nt: TGCAGTGCGACTCAACCTGGGTACAATGAGCAGTTCTTC
CDR3aa: CSATQPGYNEQFF

d_gene: TRBD2
j_gene: TRBJ2-1
abundance: many
v_gene: TRBV7-9
CDR3nt: TGTGCCAGCAACCCCGGGCGGGGGGCGAGTTACAATGAGCAGTTCTTC
CDR3aa: CASNPGRGASYNEQFF

d_gene: .
j_gene: TRBJ1-5
abundance: few
v_gene: TRBV6-5
CDR3nt: TGTGCCAGCAGTTACTCGCTACGGAATAATCAGCCCCAGCATTTT
CDR3aa: CASSYSLRNNQPQHF

d_gene: .
j_gene: TRBJ2-3
abundance: few
v_gene: TRBV4-3
CDR3nt: TGCGCCAGCAGCCCTCTGGGGGGTGCAGATACGCAGTATTTT
CDR3aa: CASSPLGGADTQYF

d_gene: .
j_gene: TRBJ2-4
abundance: few
v_gene: TRBV6-6
CDR3nt: TGTGCCAGTTCAAGGGGCCGGGACATGGTCTACTTC
CDR3aa: CASSRGRDMVYF

d_gene: .
j_gene: TRBJ2-1
abundance: .
v_gene: TRBV6-5
CDR3nt: TGTGCCAGCAGTTACTCGAAGGCGGAGCAGTTCTTC
CDR3aa: CASSYSKAEQFF

d_gene: .
j_gene: TRBJ1-5
abundance: many
v_gene: TRBV12-3/TRBV12-4
CDR3nt: TGTGCCAGCAGTTTAGCAGCCCCATCGCCCCAGCCCCAGCATTTT
CDR3aa: CASSLAAPSPQPQHF

d_gene: TRBD1
j_gene: TRBJ1-1
abundance: few
v_gene: TRBV20-1
CDR3nt: TGCAGTGCTAGATGGACAGGCATGAACACTGAAGCTTTCTTT
CDR3aa: CSARWTGMNTEAFF

d_gene: .
j_gene: TRBJ2-4
abundance: .
v_gene: TRBV5-6
CDR3nt: TGTGCCAGCAGCTTGAGAGGACGGGGTGGGGAAAACATTCAGTACTTC
CDR3aa: CASSLRGRGGENIQYF